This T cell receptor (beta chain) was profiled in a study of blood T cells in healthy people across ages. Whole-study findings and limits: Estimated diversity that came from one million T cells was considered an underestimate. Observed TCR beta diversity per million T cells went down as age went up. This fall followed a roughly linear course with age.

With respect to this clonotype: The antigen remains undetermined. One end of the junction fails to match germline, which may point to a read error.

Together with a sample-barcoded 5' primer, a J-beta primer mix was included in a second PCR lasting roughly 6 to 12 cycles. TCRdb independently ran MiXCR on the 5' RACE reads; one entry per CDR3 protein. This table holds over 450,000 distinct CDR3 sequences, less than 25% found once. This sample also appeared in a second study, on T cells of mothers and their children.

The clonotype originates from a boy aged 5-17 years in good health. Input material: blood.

The CDR3 spells CASSLVVWGQWF. The CDR3 bases are TGTGCCAGCAGTCTTGTGGTTTGGGGACAGTGGTTC. The chain employs TRBV28 and TRBJ1-2, with 7 bases lining up with TRBD1. The CDR3 is made up of 12 amino acids. Looked up from germline, CDR1 is MDHEN and CDR2 is SYDVKM.